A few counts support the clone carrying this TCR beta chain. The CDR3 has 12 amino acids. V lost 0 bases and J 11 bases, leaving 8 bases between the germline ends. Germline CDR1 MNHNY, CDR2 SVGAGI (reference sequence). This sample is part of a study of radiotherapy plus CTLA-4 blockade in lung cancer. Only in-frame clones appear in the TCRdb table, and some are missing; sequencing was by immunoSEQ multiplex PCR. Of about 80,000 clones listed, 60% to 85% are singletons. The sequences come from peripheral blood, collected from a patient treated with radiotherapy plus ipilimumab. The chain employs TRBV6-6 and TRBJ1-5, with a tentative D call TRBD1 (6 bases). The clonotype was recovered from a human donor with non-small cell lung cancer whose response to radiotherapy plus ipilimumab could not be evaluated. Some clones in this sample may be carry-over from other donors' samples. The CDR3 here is CASSYSGGSQHF. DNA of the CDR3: TGTGCCAGCAGTTACTCAGGGGGTTCCCAGCATTTT.